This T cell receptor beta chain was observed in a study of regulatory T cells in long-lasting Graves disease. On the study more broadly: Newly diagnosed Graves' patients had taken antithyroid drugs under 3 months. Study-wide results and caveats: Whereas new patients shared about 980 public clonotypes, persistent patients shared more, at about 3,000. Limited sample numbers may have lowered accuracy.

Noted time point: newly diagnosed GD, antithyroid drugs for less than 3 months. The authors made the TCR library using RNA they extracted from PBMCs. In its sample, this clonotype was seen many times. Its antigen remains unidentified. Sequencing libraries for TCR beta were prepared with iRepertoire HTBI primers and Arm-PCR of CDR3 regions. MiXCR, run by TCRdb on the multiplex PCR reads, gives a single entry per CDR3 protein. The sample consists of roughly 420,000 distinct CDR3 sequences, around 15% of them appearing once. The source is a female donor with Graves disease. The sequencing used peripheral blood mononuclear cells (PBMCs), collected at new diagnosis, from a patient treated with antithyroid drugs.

The CDR3, as DNA: TGTGCCAGCAGTGCGGAACAAGAAGTTTTCTATGGCTACACCTTC. Its translation is CASSAEQEVFYGYTF. This chain connects TRBV2 to TRBJ1-2; D is unclear. CDR1 SNHLY and CDR2 FYNNEI come from the germline V gene. The length of the CDR3 is 15 residues. V lost 4 bases and J lost 4, with 16 bases in between.